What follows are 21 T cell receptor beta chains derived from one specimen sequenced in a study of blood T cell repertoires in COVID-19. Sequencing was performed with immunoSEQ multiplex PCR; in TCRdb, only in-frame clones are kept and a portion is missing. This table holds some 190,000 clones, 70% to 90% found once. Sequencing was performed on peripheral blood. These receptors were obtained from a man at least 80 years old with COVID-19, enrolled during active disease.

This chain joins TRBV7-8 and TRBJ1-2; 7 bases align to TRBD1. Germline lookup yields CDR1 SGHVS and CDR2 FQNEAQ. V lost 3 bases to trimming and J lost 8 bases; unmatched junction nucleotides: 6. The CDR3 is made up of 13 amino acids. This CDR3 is CASSLDRRGGYTF. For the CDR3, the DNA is TGTGCCAGCAGCTTGGACAGGCGCGGCGGCTACACCTTC.

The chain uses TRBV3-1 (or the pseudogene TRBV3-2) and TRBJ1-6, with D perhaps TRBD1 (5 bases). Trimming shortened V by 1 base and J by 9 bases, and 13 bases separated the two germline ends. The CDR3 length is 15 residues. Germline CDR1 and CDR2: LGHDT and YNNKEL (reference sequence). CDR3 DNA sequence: TGTGCCAGCAGCCAAGCATTCTCGGGACTTTCACCCCTCCACTTT. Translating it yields CASSQAFSGLSPLHF.

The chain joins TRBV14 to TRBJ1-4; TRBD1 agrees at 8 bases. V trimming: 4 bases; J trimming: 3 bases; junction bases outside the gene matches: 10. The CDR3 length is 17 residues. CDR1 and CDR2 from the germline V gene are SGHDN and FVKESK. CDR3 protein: CASSPARGRSSNEKLFF. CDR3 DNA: TGTGCCAGCAGCCCCGCCAGGGGGCGAAGCTCTAATGAAAAACTGTTTTTT.

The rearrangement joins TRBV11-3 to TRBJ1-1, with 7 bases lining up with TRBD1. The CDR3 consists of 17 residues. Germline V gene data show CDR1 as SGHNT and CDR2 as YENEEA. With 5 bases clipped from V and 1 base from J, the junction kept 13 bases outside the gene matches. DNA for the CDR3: TGTGCCAGCAGCAAAGGGGGCGGGGTCGGGGAGAACACTGAAGCTTTCTTT. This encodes CASSKGGGVGENTEAFF.

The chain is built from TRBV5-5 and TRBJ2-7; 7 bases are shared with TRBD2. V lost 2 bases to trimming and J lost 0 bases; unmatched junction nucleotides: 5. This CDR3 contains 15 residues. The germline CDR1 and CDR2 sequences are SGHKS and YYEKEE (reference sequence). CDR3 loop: CASSFGTTNSYEQYF. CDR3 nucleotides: TGTGCCAGCAGCTTCGGGACTACCAACTCCTACGAGCAGTACTTC.

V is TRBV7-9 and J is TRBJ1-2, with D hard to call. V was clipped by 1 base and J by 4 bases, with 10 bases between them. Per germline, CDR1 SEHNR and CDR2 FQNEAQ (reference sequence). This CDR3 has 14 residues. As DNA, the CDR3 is TGTGCCAGCAGCTTAGGTGGGCCCCTCTATGGCTACACCTTC. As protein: CASSLGGPLYGYTF.

CDR3 DNA: TGTGCCAGCAGCTTAGTGAGCCGGGCTGGAAACACCATATATTTT. Its translation: CASSLVSRAGNTIYF. The rearrangement links TRBV11-3 to TRBJ1-3; the D is unclear. CDR3 size: 15 residues. V lost 1 base and J lost 2, with 9 bases in between. Germline V gene data show CDR1 as SGHNT and CDR2 as YENEEA.

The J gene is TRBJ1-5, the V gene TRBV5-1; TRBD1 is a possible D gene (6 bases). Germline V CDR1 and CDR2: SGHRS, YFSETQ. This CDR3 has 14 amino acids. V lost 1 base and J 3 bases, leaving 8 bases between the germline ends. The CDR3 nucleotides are TGCGCCAGCAGCTTGACAGGGTCCAATCAGCCCCAGCATTTT. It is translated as CASSLTGSNQPQHF.

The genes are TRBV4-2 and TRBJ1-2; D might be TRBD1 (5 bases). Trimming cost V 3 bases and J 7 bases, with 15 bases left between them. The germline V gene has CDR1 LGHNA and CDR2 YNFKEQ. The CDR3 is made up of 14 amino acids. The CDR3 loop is CASSQGGRELGYTF. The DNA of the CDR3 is TGTGCCAGCAGCCAGGGGGGACGTGAGCTTGGCTACACCTTC.

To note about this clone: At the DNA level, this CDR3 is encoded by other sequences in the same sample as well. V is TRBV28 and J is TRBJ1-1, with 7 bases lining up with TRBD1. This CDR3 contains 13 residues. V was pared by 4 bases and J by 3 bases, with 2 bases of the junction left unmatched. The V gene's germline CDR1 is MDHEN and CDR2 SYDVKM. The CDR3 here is CASSSGGYTEAFF. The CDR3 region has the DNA TGTGCCAGCAGTTCAGGGGGATACACTGAAGCTTTCTTT.

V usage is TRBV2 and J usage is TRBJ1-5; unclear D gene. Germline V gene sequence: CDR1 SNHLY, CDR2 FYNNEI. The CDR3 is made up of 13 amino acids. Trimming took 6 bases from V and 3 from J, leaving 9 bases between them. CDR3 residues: CASRREFNQPQHF. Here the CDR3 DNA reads TGTGCCAGCAGGCGGGAGTTCAATCAGCCCCAGCATTTT.

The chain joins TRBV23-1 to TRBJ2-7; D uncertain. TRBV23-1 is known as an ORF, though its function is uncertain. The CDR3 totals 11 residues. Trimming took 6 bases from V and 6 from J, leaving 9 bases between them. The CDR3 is CASRRQGEQYF. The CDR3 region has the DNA TGCGCCAGCAGACGACAAGGCGAGCAGTACTTC.

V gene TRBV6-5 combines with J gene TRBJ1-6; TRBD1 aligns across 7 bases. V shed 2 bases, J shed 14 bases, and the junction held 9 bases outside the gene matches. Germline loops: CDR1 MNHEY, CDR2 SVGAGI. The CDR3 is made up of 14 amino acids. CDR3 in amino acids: CASSYDRVRTALHF. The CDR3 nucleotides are TGTGCCAGCAGTTACGACAGGGTTCGTACGGCCCTCCACTTT.

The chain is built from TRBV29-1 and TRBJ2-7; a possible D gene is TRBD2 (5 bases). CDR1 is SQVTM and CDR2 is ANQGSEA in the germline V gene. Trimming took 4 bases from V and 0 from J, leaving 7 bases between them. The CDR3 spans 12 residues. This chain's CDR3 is CSVGAASYEQYF. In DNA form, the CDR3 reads TGCAGCGTTGGAGCGGCCTCCTACGAGCAGTACTTC.

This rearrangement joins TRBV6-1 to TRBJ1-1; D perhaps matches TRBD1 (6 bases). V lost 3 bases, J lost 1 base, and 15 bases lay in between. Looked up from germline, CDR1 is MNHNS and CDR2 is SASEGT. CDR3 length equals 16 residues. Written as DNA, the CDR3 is TGTGCCAGCAGTGACCTAGGACAGAATGCGAACACTGAAGCTTTCTTT. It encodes CASSDLGQNANTEAFF.

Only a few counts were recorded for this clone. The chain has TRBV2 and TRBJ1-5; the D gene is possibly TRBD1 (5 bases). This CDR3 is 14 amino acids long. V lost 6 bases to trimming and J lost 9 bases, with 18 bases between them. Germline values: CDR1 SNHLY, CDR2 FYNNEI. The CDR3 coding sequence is TGTGCCAGCAGCCAATTCATGCAGGGCGCGCCCCAGCATTTT. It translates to CASSQFMQGAPQHF.

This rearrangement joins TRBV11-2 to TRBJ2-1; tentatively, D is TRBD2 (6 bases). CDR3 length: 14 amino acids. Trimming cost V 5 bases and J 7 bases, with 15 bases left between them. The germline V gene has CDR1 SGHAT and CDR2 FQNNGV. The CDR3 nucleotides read TGTGCCAGCAGCACCGGGGGACTTCGGAATGAGCAGTTCTTC. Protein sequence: CASSTGGLRNEQFF.

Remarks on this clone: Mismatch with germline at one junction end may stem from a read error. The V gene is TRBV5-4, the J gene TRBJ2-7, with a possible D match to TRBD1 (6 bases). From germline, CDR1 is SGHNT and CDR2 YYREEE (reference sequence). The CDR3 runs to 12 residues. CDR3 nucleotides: TGTGCCAGCACCTTGGACAGTAACGAGCAGTACTTC. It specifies CASTLDSNEQYF.

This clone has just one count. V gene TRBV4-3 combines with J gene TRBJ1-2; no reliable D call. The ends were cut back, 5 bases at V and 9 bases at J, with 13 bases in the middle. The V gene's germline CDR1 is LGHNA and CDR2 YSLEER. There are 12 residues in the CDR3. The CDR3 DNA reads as TGCGCCAGCAGCTCGACGGCTAGGAGCTACACCTTC. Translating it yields CASSSTARSYTF.

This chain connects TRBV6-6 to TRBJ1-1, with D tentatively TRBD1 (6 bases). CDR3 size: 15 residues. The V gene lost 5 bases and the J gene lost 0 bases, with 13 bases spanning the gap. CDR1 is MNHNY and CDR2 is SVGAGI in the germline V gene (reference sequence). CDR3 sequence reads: CASSGSTGLNTEAFF. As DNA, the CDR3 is TGTGCCAGCAGTGGATCGACAGGATTGAACACTGAAGCTTTCTTT.

CDR3 loop: CASSRAGSPSSTDTQYF. CDR3 coding DNA: TGCGCCAGCAGCCGCGCCGGGAGCCCGTCTAGCACAGATACGCAGTATTTT. The V gene is TRBV4-3, the J gene TRBJ2-3, with D maybe TRBD2 (6 bases). Germline V lookup: CDR1 LGHNA, CDR2 YSLEER. Trimming left V 4 bases short and J 0 bases short, with 17 bases between. CDR3 length: 17 amino acids.